The clone carrying this T cell receptor (beta chain) was seen once. These data are taken from a study of technical replicates of blood from a few donors. The method was immunoSEQ multiplex PCR; TCRdb's version includes in-frame clones alone and lacks a portion of them. The repertoire holds 70,000 to 95,000 clones, with approximately 92% as singletons. The sequencing input was T cells isolated from PBMCs. This receptor was identified in a human donor in good health. Some clones in this sample may be carry-over from other donors' samples.

The CDR3 spells CSVWQGGSGNTIYF. The CDR3 nucleotides read TGCAGCGTTTGGCAAGGGGGCTCTGGAAACACCATATATTTT. The chain carries TRBV29-1 and TRBJ1-3; a weak D match, TRBD1 (6 bases). This CDR3 has 14 residues. Trimming removed 5 bases from V and 0 bases from J, with 11 bases in between. CDR1 SQVTM and CDR2 ANQGSEA come from the germline V gene. The complete variable domain, with remaining parts taken from reference TRBV29-1 and TRBJ1-3, reads SAVISQKPSRDICQRGTSLTIQCQVDSQVTMMFWYRQQPGQSLTLIATANQGSEATYESGFVIDKFPISRPNLTFSTLTVSNMSPEDSSIYLCSVWQGGSGNTIYFGEGSWLTVV.